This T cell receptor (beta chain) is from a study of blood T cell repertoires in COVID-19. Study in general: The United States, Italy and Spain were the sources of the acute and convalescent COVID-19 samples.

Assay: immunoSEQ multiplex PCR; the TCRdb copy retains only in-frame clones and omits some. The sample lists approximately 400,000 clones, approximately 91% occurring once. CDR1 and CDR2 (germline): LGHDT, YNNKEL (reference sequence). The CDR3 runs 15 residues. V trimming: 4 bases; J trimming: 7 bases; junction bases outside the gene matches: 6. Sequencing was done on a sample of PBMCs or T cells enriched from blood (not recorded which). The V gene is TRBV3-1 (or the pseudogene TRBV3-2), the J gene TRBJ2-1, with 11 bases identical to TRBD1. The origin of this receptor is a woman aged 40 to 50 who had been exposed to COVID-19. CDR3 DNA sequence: TGTGCCAGCAGCCTCCGGACAGGGGGCTGGAATGAGCAGTTCTTC. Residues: CASSLRTGGWNEQFF.